Presented here are 18 T cell receptor beta chains from one specimen sequenced in a study of STAT5B mutations in CD4+ large granular lymphocyte leukemia. TCRdb's table, derived via immunoSEQ multiplex PCR, lists solely in-frame clones and lacks some. The table has over 25,000 clones, around four fifths seen once. The sequencing input was CD4+ T cells from blood buffy coats. Receptors were obtained from a human donor in good health.

The chain has TRBV6-4 and TRBJ2-3; TRBD2 agrees at 9 bases. The length of the CDR3 is 15 residues. V shed 6 bases, J shed 6 bases, and the junction held 10 bases outside the gene matches. The germline gives CDR1 MRHNA, CDR2 SNTAGT. The CDR3 region is CASSDVAGVLDTQYF. The CDR3 nucleotides read TGTGCCAGCAGCGACGTAGCGGGAGTGCTCGATACGCAGTATTTT.

The chain couples TRBV28 to TRBJ1-2; 7 bases are a match to TRBD1. V dropped 4 bases and J dropped 4; count of bases not matched to a gene: 9. Germline V gene sequence: CDR1 MDHEN, CDR2 SYDVKM. The CDR3 length is 15 residues. The CDR3 DNA reads TGTGCCAGCAGTTCCCCTTCGGCAGGGGGCTATGGCTACACCTTC. Protein sequence: CASSSPSAGGYGYTF.

The chain recombines TRBV30 with TRBJ1-4; 7 bases agree with TRBD1. CDR1 and CDR2 (germline): GTSNPN, SVGIG (reference sequence). The CDR3 length is 15 residues. The ends lost 2 bases at V and 7 bases at J; junction bases unmatched: 10. The CDR3 reads CAWSPLGRQGEKLFF. CDR3 bases: TGTGCCTGGAGTCCACTCGGGAGACAGGGTGAAAAACTGTTTTTT.

Only a few counts were recorded for this clone. V gene TRBV28 combines with J gene TRBJ2-7; 9 bases agree with TRBD1. The V gene's germline CDR1 is MDHEN and CDR2 SYDVKM. This CDR3 has 13 amino acids. The V gene end was trimmed by 10 bases and the J gene end by 7 bases; junction bases not matched to a gene: 11. The CDR3 DNA sequence: TGTGCCACCCGGACAGGGGCCTTGGGGGAGCAGTACTTC. Encoded protein: CATRTGALGEQYF.

The chain couples TRBV5-6 to TRBJ2-1, with D perhaps matching TRBD2 (6 bases). The CDR3 is 15 amino acids. Trimming stripped 4 bases from V and 4 bases from J, with 15 bases between. Germline CDR1 is SGHDT and CDR2 is YYEEEE. The CDR3 spells CASSQDGTSYNEQFF. The CDR3 region has the DNA TGTGCCAGCAGCCAAGACGGGACTTCATACAATGAGCAGTTCTTC.

The rearrangement uses TRBV6-5 and TRBJ2-7; 9 nucleotides match TRBD1. The CDR3 runs 16 residues. The ends lost 0 bases at V and 9 bases at J; junction bases unmatched: 12. Germline V gives CDR1 MNHEY, CDR2 SVGAGI. CDR3 region: CASSYSTGTGSTTQYF. The CDR3 coding sequence is TGTGCCAGCAGTTACTCGACCGGGACAGGGTCTACGACGCAGTACTTC.

The chain couples TRBV11-3 to TRBJ2-7; perhaps TRBD1 as D (6 bases). The CDR3 spans 14 residues. V lost 5 bases to trimming and J lost 1 base, with 12 bases between them. Germline V gene data show CDR1 as SGHNT and CDR2 as YENEEA. The CDR3 here is CASSPGGQSYEQYF. The CDR3 DNA follows: TGTGCCAGCAGCCCCGGCGGACAGTCCTACGAGCAGTACTTC.

This clone is a singleton in its sample. J is TRBJ2-7 and V is TRBV9; 9 bases match TRBD1. CDR3 size: 13 residues. V was pared by 2 bases and J by 5 bases, with 2 bases of the junction left unmatched. The germline V gene encodes CDR1 SGDLS and CDR2 YYNGEE. The CDR3 nucleotides read TGTGCCAGCAGCGTGAGGGACAGGGACGAGCAGTACTTC. The encoded protein is CASSVRDRDEQYF. Full variable domain (missing parts from reference TRBV9 and TRBJ2-7): DSGVTQTPKHLITATGQRVTLRCSPRSGDLSVYWYQQSLDQGLQFLIQYYNGEERAKGNILERFSAQQFPDLHSELNLSSLELGDSALYFCASSVRDRDEQYFGPGTRLTVT.

V and J are TRBV27 and TRBJ2-4; 10 nucleotides agree with TRBD2. The CDR3 spans 14 residues. Germline trimming cut 8 bases from V and 9 bases from J; bases unmatched to any gene: 10. CDR1 and CDR2 from the germline V gene are MNHEY and SMNVEV (reference sequence). Written as DNA, the CDR3 is TGTGCCAGCTTCCCTAGCGGGAGAGGCGCCATTCAGTACTTC. The encoded protein is CASFPSGRGAIQYF.

This rearrangement joins TRBV6-4 to TRBJ2-5; D gene unclear. This CDR3 has 13 amino acids. V dropped 3 bases and J dropped 3 bases, with 8 bases sitting between them. Germline CDR1 and CDR2: MRHNA and SNTAGT. For the CDR3, the DNA is TGTGCCAGCAGTGAAAGGCCAAAAGAGACCCAGTACTTC. Translation gives CASSERPKETQYF.

This clone was detected a few times. The chain has TRBV28 and TRBJ2-7, with 11 bases fitting TRBD2. The CDR3 loop spans 18 amino acids. Germline trimming cut 6 bases from V and 4 bases from J; bases unmatched to any gene: 17. From germline, CDR1 is MDHEN and CDR2 SYDVKM. The CDR3 sequence: CASSSLPKTSGIRYEQYF. The CDR3 nucleotides are TGTGCCAGCAGCTCCTTGCCTAAGACTAGCGGGATAAGGTACGAGCAGTACTTC.

This clone showed up just once. The rearrangement uses TRBV19 and TRBJ2-1; D is possibly TRBD1 or TRBD2 (6 bases each). CDR3 length: 14 amino acids. V was shortened by 5 bases and J by 4 bases, with 12 bases between the two germline ends. Germline CDR1 is LNHDA and CDR2 is SQIVND (reference sequence). CDR3 sequence (DNA): TGTGCCAGTAGTTGGGCGGGACAATACAATGAGCAGTTCTTC. Its translation is CASSWAGQYNEQFF.

The chain uses TRBV15 and TRBJ1-4; D ambiguous. CDR3 length equals 12 residues. Per germline, CDR1 LNHNV and CDR2 YYDKDF (reference sequence). V was shortened by 2 bases and J by 8 bases, with 6 bases between the two germline ends. The DNA for the CDR3 is TGTGCCACCAGCAGAAGGGAAGAAAAACTGTTTTTT. Residues: CATSRREEKLFF. Looking up the rest from reference TRBV15 and TRBJ1-4 gives the full variable domain: DAMVIQNPRYQVTQFGKPVTLSCSQTLNHNVMYWYQQKSSQAPKLLFHYYDKDFNNEADTPDNFQSRRPNTSFCFLDIRSPGLGDTAMYLCATSRREEKLFFGSGTQLSVL.

The CDR3 DNA follows: TGTGCCAGCAGACCAGACAGGGGGCTGAACACTGAAGCTTTCTTT. Its protein is CASRPDRGLNTEAFF. This sequence joins TRBV6-5 and TRBJ1-1, with 10 bases identical to TRBD1. The CDR3 consists of 15 residues. Germline V gives CDR1 MNHEY, CDR2 SVGAGI. V gave up 6 bases and J gave up 0 bases; unmatched junction bases: 4.

V usage is TRBV19 and J usage is TRBJ1-3, with D uncertain. Germline V gene sequence: CDR1 LNHDA, CDR2 SQIVND (reference sequence). Trimming left V 3 bases short and J 0 bases short, with 9 bases between. This CDR3 has 15 residues. The CDR3 reads CASSMGRVSGNTIYF. The CDR3 coding sequence is TGTGCCAGTAGTATGGGCAGAGTCTCTGGAAACACCATATATTTT.

This chain joins TRBV27 and TRBJ2-7; 8 bases are shared with TRBD1. Per germline, CDR1 MNHEY and CDR2 SMNVEV (reference sequence). This CDR3 contains 16 residues. Unmatched junction bases numbered 11, after V lost 5 bases and J lost 2 bases. The CDR3 here is CASSPRGQVHTYEQYF. DNA for the CDR3: TGTGCCAGCAGTCCGAGGGGACAGGTTCATACCTACGAGCAGTACTTC.

This sequence joins TRBV5-1 and TRBJ1-2; a possible D gene is TRBD1 (5 bases). The V end lost 0 bases, the J end lost 3 bases, and 12 bases lay between the germline ends. The germline CDR1 and CDR2 sequences are SGHRS and YFSETQ. The CDR3 is made up of 15 amino acids. The CDR3 region has the DNA TGCGCCAGCAGCTTGGTAGCGGGAGGGGACTATGGCTACACCTTC. Translated: CASSLVAGGDYGYTF.

The chain employs TRBV7-2 and TRBJ1-6; D unresolved. Trimming stripped 5 bases from V and 7 bases from J, with 15 bases between. The germline CDR1 and CDR2 sequences are SGHTA and FQGNSA. CDR3 size: 15 residues. The CDR3 is CASSTALGWNSPLHF. The CDR3 DNA is TGTGCCAGCAGCACCGCACTAGGTTGGAATTCACCCCTCCACTTT.